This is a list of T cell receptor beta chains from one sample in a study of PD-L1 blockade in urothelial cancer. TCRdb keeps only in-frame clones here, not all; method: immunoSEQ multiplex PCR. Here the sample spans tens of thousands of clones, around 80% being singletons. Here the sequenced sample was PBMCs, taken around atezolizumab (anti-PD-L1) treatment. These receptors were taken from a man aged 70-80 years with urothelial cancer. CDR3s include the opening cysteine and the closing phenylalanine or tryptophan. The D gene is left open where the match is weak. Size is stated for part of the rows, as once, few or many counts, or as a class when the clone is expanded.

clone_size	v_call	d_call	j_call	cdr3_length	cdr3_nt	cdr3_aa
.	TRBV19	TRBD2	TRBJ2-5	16	TGTGCCAGTAGTAGAACTATAGCGGGAGCGGAGGAGACCCAGTACTTC	CASSRTIAGAEETQYF
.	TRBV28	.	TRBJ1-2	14	TGTGCCAGCAGGCAGGGGACGACGGCCTATGGCTACACCTTC	CASRQGTTAYGYTF
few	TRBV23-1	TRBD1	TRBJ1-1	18	TGCGCCAGCAGTCAATCTCCGGGACAGGGGGATAGGGACACTGAAGCTTTCTTT	CASSQSPGQGDRDTEAFF
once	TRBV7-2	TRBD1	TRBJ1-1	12	TGTGCCAGCAGCCTCGACAGGGGTGTAGCTTTCTTT	CASSLDRGVAFF
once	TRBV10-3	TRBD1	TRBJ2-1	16	TGTGCCATCAGTGAGTCGACAGGGGGTACCTACAATGAGCAGTTCTTC	CAISESTGGTYNEQFF
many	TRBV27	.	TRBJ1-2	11	.	CASSFGPGTSF
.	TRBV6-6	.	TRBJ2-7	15	TGTGCCAGCAGTCCCCTTAGCGCGACGTCCTACGAGCAGTACTTC	CASSPLSATSYEQYF
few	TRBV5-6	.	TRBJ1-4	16	TGTGCCAGCAGCTGGAGATCCGGGACTCGGGGTGAAAAACTGTTTTTT	CASSWRSGTRGEKLFF
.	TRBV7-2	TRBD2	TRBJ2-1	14	TGTGCCAGCAGCTCGATAGCGGGAGAGGCTGAGCAGTTCTTC	CASSSIAGEAEQFF
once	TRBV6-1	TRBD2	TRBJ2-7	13	TGTGCCAGCAGTATGGGACTAGTATACGAGCAGTACTTC	CASSMGLVYEQYF
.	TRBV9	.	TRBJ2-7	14	TGTGCCAGCAGCGTGGGAGATGGAATCGACGAGCAGTACTTC	CASSVGDGIDEQYF
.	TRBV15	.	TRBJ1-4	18	TGTGCCACCAGCAGAGATCGGAGGGGCCCGAACACTAATGAAAAACTGTTTTTT	CATSRDRRGPNTNEKLFF
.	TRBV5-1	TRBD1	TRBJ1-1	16	TGCGCCAGCAGCTTGGGAGGGGGCGCGGGGAACACTGAAGCTTTCTTT	CASSLGGGAGNTEAFF
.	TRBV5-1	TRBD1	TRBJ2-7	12	TGCGCCAGCTCGGGACAGGTCTACGAGCAGTACTTC	CASSGQVYEQYF
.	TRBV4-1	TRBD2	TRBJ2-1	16	TGCGCCAGCAGCCAGGGACCGGGACTAACGGAGGGTGAGCAGTTCTTC	CASSQGPGLTEGEQFF
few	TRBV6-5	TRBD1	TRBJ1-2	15	TGTGCCAGCAGTTACTCTTGGACAGGGGAGAAAAGCTACACCTTC	CASSYSWTGEKSYTF
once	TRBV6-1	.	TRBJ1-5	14	TGTGCCAGCGTGAGATCCTATAGCAATCAGCCCCAGCATTTT	CASVRSYSNQPQHF
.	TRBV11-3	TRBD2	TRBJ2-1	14	TGTGCCAGCAGTCGGACTAGCGGGAGCGATGAGCAGTTCTTC	CASSRTSGSDEQFF
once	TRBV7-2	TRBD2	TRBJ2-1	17	TGTGCCAGCAGCCGTAGCGGGCTTTCTAGCTCCTACAATGAGCAGTTCTTC	CASSRSGLSSSYNEQFF
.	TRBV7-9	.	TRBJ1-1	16	TGTGCCAGCACCCGGGGGGGCGAAGGAAGGAACACTGAAGCTTTCTTT	CASTRGGEGRNTEAFF